This T cell receptor beta chain was observed in a study of T cells in Graves' hyperthyroidism and ophthalmopathy. Study as a whole: The authors collected peripheral blood at initial diagnosis, before any treatment.

Amplification yielded TCR beta CDR3 regions, with RNA transcripts as the source. First-round RT-PCR of the TCR CDR3 relied on the HTBI primer set. Using its own MiXCR run on the multiplex PCR reads, TCRdb lists one record per CDR3 protein. The repertoire consists of approximately 610,000 distinct CDR3 sequences, with approximately 15% occurring once and the leading ten covering around 19%. General observations from the study: Most thyroid clonotypes expanded above 0.001 appeared in blood too.

Recently diagnosed hyperthyroidism of less than 2 months' duration affected patients aged 18 to 65. PBMCs were obtained from 10 ml fresh peripheral blood. As for this clonotype: Its antigen is unknown.

Per the germline V gene, CDR1 is WSHSY and CDR2 is SAAADI. Deletions cut 3 bases from V and 4 bases from J, with 9 bases between. The CDR3 loop spans 13 amino acids. This receptor was taken from a woman between 18 and 30 years old with Graves' hyperthyroidism. Sequenced material: blood. The chain has TRBV10-2 and TRBJ2-5; D is unresolved. The CDR3 reads CASSDLSRETQYF. The CDR3 nucleotides are TGCGCCAGCAGTGATCTTAGCAGAGAGACCCAGTACTTC.